This T cell receptor (beta chain) originates from a study of CD8+ T cells in alopecia areata. As for this clone: A junction end diverges from the germline sequence, so it may reflect a read error.

TCR sequencing used cDNA made by reverse transcription of extracted RNA. Data came from immunoSEQ multiplex PCR; TCRdb stores just in-frame clones and leaves some out. The sample holds approximately 210,000 clones, roughly two fifths seen once. The CDR3 extends over 13 amino acids. Germline CDR1 and CDR2: SQVTM and ANQGSEA. Treatment denoted: oral pan-JAK inhibitor, 5-10 mg twice daily. This receptor was taken from a human donor with alopecia areata. Specimen: CD4+ T cells sorted from blood, collected at approximately week 39, from a patient treated with tofacitinib. The chain recombines TRBV29-1 with TRBJ2-3; D call uncertain. The CDR3 here is CSVEGPGTDTQYF. CDR3 nucleotides: TGCAGCGTAGAAGGGCCTGGCACAGATACGCAGTATTTT.